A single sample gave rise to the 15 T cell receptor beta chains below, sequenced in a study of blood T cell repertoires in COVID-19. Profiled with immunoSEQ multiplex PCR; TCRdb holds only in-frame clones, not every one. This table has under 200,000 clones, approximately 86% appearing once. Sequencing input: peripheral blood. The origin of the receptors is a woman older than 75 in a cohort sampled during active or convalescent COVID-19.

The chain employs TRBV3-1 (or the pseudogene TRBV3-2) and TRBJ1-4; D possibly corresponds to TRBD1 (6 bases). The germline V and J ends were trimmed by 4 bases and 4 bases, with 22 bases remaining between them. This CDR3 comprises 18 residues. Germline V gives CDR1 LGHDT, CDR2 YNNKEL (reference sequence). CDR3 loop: CASSPYRKGGGYNEKLFF. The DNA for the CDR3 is TGTGCCAGCAGCCCATATAGAAAGGGCGGGGGCTATAATGAAAAACTGTTTTTT.

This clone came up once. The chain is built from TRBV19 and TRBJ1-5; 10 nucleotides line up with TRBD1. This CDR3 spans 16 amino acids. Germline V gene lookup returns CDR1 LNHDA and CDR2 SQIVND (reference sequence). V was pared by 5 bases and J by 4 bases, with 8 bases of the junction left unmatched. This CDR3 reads CASSPQGQGFNQPQHF. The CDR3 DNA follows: TGTGCCAGTAGTCCCCAGGGACAGGGGTTTAATCAGCCCCAGCATTTT.

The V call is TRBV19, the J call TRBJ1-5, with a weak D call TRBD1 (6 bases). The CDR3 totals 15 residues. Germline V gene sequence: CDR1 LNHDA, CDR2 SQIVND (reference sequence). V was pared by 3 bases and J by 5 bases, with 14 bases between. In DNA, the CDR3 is TGTGCCAGTAGTATCATCAGTACAGGGCATCAGCCCCAGCATTTT. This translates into CASSIISTGHQPQHF.

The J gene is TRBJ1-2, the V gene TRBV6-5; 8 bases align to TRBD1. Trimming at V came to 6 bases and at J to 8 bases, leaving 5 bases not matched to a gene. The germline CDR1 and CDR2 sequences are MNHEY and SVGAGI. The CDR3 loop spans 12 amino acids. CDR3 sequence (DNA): TGTGCCAGCAGCAACACAGGGGGAGGCTACACCTTC. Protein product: CASSNTGGGYTF.

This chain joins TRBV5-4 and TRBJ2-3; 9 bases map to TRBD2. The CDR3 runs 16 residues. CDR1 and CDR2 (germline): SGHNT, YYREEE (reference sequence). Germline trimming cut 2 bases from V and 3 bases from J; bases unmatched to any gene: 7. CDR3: CASSLSGGYTTDTQYF. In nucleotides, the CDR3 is TGTGCCAGCAGCTTAAGCGGGGGGTACACTACAGATACGCAGTATTTT.

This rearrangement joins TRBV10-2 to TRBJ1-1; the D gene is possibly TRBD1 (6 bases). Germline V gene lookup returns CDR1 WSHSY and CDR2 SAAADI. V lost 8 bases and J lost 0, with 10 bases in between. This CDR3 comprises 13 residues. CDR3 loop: CASLDSMNTEAFF. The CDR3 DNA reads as TGCGCCAGCCTGGACAGTATGAACACTGAAGCTTTCTTT.

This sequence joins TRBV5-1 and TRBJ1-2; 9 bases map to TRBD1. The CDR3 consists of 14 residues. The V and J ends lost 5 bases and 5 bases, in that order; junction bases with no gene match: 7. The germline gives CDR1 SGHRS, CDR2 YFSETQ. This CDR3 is CASSDGGTGYGYTF. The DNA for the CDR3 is TGCGCCAGCAGTGATGGGGGGACAGGGTATGGCTACACCTTC.

This CDR3 is CARTRTAGGVSDTQYF. In nucleotides, the CDR3 is TGTGCAAGGACCCGAACAGCGGGGGGGGTGTCAGATACGCAGTATTTT. The rearrangement uses TRBV12-2 and TRBJ2-3; TRBD2, as called in the table, went unchecked against the DNA. TRBV12-2 has pseudogene status. This CDR3 comprises 16 residues.

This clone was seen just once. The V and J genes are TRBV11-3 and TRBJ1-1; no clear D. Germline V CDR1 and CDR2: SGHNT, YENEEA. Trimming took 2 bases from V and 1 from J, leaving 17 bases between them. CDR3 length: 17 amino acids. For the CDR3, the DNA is TGTGCCAGCAGCTTACGCCATTTCGAGCGGAGGAACACTGAAGCTTTCTTT. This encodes CASSLRHFERRNTEAFF.

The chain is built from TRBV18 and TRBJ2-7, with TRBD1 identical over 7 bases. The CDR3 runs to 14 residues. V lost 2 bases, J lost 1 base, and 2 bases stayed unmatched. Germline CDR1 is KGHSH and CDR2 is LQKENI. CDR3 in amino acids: CASSPGQVSYEQYF. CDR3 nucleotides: TGTGCCAGCTCACCAGGACAGGTTTCCTACGAGCAGTACTTC.

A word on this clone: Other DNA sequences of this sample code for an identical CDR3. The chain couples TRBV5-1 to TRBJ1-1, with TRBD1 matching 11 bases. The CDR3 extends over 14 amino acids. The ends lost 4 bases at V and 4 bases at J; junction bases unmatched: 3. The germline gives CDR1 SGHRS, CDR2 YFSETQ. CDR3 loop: CASSPGQGGTEAFF. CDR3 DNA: TGCGCCAGCAGCCCGGGACAGGGGGGCACTGAAGCTTTCTTT.

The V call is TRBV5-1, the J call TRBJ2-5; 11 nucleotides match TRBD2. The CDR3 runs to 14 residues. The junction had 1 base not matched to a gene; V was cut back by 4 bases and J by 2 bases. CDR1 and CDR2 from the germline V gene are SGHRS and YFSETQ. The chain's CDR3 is CASSGTSGQETQYF. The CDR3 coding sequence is TGCGCCAGCAGCGGGACTAGCGGACAAGAGACCCAGTACTTC.

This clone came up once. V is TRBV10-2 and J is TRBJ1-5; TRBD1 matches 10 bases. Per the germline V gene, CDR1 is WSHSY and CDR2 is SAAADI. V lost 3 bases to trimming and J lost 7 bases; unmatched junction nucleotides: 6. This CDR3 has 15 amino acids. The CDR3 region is CASSDLDRGRQPQHF. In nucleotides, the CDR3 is TGCGCCAGCAGTGATTTAGACAGGGGGCGACAGCCCCAGCATTTT.

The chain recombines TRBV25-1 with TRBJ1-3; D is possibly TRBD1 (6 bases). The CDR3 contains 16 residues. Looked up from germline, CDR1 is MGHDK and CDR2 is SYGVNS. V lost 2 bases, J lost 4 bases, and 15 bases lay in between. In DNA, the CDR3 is TGTGCCAGCAGTGAAGGGGGCATACCGGGAGGAAACACCATATATTTT. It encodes CASSEGGIPGGNTIYF.

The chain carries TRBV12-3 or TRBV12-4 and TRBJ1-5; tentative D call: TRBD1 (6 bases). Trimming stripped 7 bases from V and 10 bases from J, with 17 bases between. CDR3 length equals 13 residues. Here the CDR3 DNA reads TGTGCCAGCACCCAACAGGGAACGAGACCCCAGCATTTT. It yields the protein CASTQQGTRPQHF.